This is a list of T cell receptor beta chains from one sample in a study of OX40 agonist ivuxolimab in advanced cancers. Sequencing was performed with immunoSEQ multiplex PCR; in TCRdb, only in-frame clones are kept and a portion is missing. The sample yields 90,000 to 100,000 clones, over 85% seen once. Sequenced material: CD4+ or CD8+ T cells sorted from blood, taken in a trial of the OX40 agonist ivuxolimab. These TCRs come from an adult with an advanced solid tumor such as melanoma, head and neck, liver or kidney cancer. Each CDR3 is given with its conserved first and last residue. The D gene is left open where the match is weak. Size is omitted from some rows. Given values are once, few, many or a class for expanded clones.

j_gene: TRBJ2-1; abundance: -; d_gene: -; v_gene: TRBV4-3; CDR3aa: CASSQDRIRNEQFF; CDR3nt: TGCGCCAGCAGCCAAGATCGGATTCGAAATGAGCAGTTCTTC
j_gene: TRBJ1-1; abundance: -; d_gene: -; v_gene: TRBV10-3; CDR3aa: CAISESGGRAFF; CDR3nt: TGTGCCATCAGTGAGTCCGGGGGGAGAGCTTTCTTT
j_gene: TRBJ2-4; abundance: -; d_gene: -; v_gene: TRBV28; CDR3aa: CASSHERIAKNIQYF; CDR3nt: TGTGCCAGCAGTCATGAGCGTATAGCCAAAAACATTCAGTACTTC
j_gene: TRBJ1-1; abundance: -; d_gene: -; v_gene: TRBV30; CDR3aa: CAWTIGLGAGTEAFF; CDR3nt: TGTGCCTGGACCATCGGGTTGGGCGCCGGCACTGAAGCTTTCTTT
j_gene: TRBJ1-2; abundance: -; d_gene: -; v_gene: TRBV7-2; CDR3aa: CASSWDTYGYTF; CDR3nt: TGTGCCAGCAGCTGGGACACCTATGGCTACACCTTC
j_gene: TRBJ2-7; abundance: -; d_gene: TRBD2; v_gene: TRBV19; CDR3aa: CASSISGRYEQYF; CDR3nt: TGTGCCAGTAGTATTTCCGGGAGGTACGAGCAGTACTTC
j_gene: TRBJ2-3; abundance: -; d_gene: TRBD2; v_gene: TRBV28; CDR3aa: CASSPPRAGRTDTQYF; CDR3nt: TGTGCCAGCAGTCCCCCCCGAGCGGGACGCACAGATACGCAGTATTTT
j_gene: TRBJ1-5; abundance: once; d_gene: -; v_gene: TRBV19; CDR3aa: CASTTGRGGIQPQHF; CDR3nt: TGTGCCAGTACCACAGGCAGGGGAGGGATTCAGCCCCAGCATTTT
j_gene: TRBJ2-5; abundance: -; d_gene: -; v_gene: TRBV29-1; CDR3aa: CSVGQETQYF; CDR3nt: TGCAGCGTTGGGCAGGAGACCCAGTACTTC
j_gene: TRBJ1-5; abundance: -; d_gene: -; v_gene: TRBV29-1; CDR3aa: CSGGDRSGKPQHF; CDR3nt: TGCAGCGGGGGGGATCGGAGCGGGAAGCCCCAGCATTTT
j_gene: TRBJ1-4; abundance: -; d_gene: -; v_gene: TRBV11-1; CDR3aa: CASSGPNEKLFF; CDR3nt: TGTGCCAGCAGCGGTCCTAATGAAAAACTGTTTTTT
j_gene: TRBJ2-1; abundance: -; d_gene: -; v_gene: TRBV7-3; CDR3aa: CASSLAGYEQFF; CDR3nt: TGTGCCAGCAGCTTAGCGGGCTATGAGCAGTTCTTC